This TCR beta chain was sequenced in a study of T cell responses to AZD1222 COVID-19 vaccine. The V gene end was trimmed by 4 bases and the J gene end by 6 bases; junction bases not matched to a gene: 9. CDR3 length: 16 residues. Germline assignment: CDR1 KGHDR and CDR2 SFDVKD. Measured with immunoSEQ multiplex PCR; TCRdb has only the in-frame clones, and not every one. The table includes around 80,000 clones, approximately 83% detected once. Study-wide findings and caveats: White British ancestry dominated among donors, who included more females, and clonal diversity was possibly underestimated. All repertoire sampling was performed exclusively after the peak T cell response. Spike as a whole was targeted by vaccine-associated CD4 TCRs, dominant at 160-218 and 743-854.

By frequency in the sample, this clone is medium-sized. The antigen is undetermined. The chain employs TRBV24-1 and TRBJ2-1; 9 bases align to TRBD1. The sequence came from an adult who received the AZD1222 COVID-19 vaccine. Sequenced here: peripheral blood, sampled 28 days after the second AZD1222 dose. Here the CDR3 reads CATSDPRQGGSNEQFF. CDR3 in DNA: TGTGCCACCAGTGACCCTAGACAGGGGGGTTCCAATGAGCAGTTCTTC.